The 19 T cell receptor beta chains below come from one sample, sequenced in a study of Ad26.COV2.S vaccination and SARS-CoV-2 variants. Indicated treatment: roughly 20 received Ad26.COV2.S at low or high dose, single or two shots; about 5 received placebo; per-sample allocation not given. It was on day 63 after the first vaccine or placebo injection that samples were taken. Produced via immunoSEQ multiplex PCR; TCRdb's table is partial and in-frame only. Here the sample spans just over 350,000 clones, 85% being singletons. The sequencing used peripheral blood, collected in a trial of Ad26.COV2.S vaccine versus placebo. The receptor source for this set is a person between 18 and 60 years old who received the Ad26.COV2.S COVID-19 vaccine or a placebo.

J is TRBJ2-5 and V is TRBV5-5; unclear D gene. Trimming took off 4 bases at V and 5 bases at J, with 9 bases between the two ends. CDR1 is SGHKS and CDR2 is YYEKEE in the germline V gene (reference sequence). This CDR3 contains 12 residues. The CDR3 coding sequence is TGTGCCAGCAGCGCTCCACTGGAGACCCAGTACTTC. Its protein product is CASSAPLETQYF.

The rearrangement uses TRBV29-1 and TRBJ2-7; TRBD2 matches at 10 bases. V trimming: 5 bases; J trimming: 1 base; junction bases outside the gene matches: 8. This CDR3 has 15 amino acids. Germline V lookup: CDR1 SQVTM, CDR2 ANQGSEA. The CDR3 DNA follows: TGCAGCGTTAAAGCGGGAGGGCCGGGGTCCTACGAGCAGTACTTC. Translating it yields CSVKAGGPGSYEQYF.

CDR3 in amino acids: CASSGTGATEAFF. The CDR3 bases are TGCGCCAGCAGCGGGACAGGGGCCACTGAAGCTTTCTTT. This chain links TRBV5-1 with TRBJ1-1; TRBD1 matches at 10 bases. V gave up 4 bases and J gave up 4 bases; unmatched junction bases: 1. This CDR3 region has 13 residues. Germline CDR1 SGHRS, CDR2 YFSETQ.

The chain recombines TRBV6-5 with TRBJ2-3, with 10 bases lining up with TRBD2. V was clipped by 6 bases and J by 6 bases; unmatched bases: 6. Germline CDR1 reads MNHEY; CDR2 reads SVGAGI. The length of the CDR3 is 14 residues. The CDR3 DNA reads TGTGCCAGCAGCCCGGGACTAGCGAGCGATACGCAGTATTTT. This translates into CASSPGLASDTQYF.

The rearrangement links TRBV11-2 to TRBJ1-6; D is possibly TRBD1 (6 bases). The germline gives CDR1 SGHAT, CDR2 FQNNGV. CDR3 length: 15 amino acids. V lost 3 bases, J lost 10 bases, and 16 bases lay in between. In DNA form, the CDR3 reads TGTGCCAGCAGCTTTGAGACAGGTTCCTGGTCACCCCTCCACTTT. Its protein is CASSFETGSWSPLHF.

As regards this clone: It may be a read error: a sequence one base away is much more abundant. The chain recombines TRBV5-6 with TRBJ1-2; a possible D gene is TRBD1 (6 bases). Trimming took off 5 bases at V and 2 bases at J, with 7 bases between the two ends. The CDR3 has 12 amino acids. Germline CDR1 SGHDT, CDR2 YYEEEE. As DNA, the CDR3 is TGTGCCAGCAGTGGGGGCAACTATGGCTACACCTTC. Encoded protein: CASSGGNYGYTF.

This clone was found a few times. This chain links TRBV2 with TRBJ1-2; 7 bases fit TRBD1. Losses at the gene ends were 10 bases for V and 5 bases for J; bases not matched to a gene: 16. The CDR3 sequence is 15 residues long. CDR1 is SNHLY, CDR2 FYNNEI, per germline. The CDR3 loop is CATKSEKTGSYGYTF. In nucleotides, the CDR3 is TGTGCCACCAAATCGGAAAAGACAGGGAGTTATGGCTACACCTTC.

The gene calls are TRBV24-1 and TRBJ2-5; a possible D gene is TRBD1 (5 bases). Trimming shortened V by 6 bases and J by 0 bases, and 10 bases separated the two germline ends. Germline values: CDR1 KGHDR, CDR2 SFDVKD. There are 14 residues in the CDR3. CDR3 sequence: CATSSGRDQETQYF. CDR3 DNA sequence: TGTGCCACCAGTAGTGGCAGGGACCAAGAGACCCAGTACTTC.

This chain links TRBV5-1 with TRBJ1-2; 7 bases match TRBD1. The germline CDR1 and CDR2 sequences are SGHRS and YFSETQ. V was clipped by 4 bases and J by 5 bases; unmatched bases: 8. There are 14 residues in the CDR3. The CDR3 DNA reads TGCGCCAGCAGCGTCCAGGGGGTGGGGTATGGCTACACCTTC. It translates to CASSVQGVGYGYTF.

This clone was detected a few times. The gene calls are TRBV13 and TRBJ1-5; D may be TRBD1 (6 bases). In germline, CDR1 is PRHDT, CDR2 FYEKMQ (reference sequence). This CDR3 spans 12 amino acids. The V gene lost 5 bases and the J gene lost 6 bases, with 8 bases spanning the gap. CDR3 region: CASSGRGQPQHF. CDR3 coding DNA: TGTGCCAGCAGCGGCAGGGGTCAGCCCCAGCATTTT.

V and J are TRBV15 and TRBJ2-1; D is uncertain. The CDR3 runs to 16 residues. The V and J ends lost 0 bases and 7 bases respectively, with 16 bases between them. The germline V gene encodes CDR1 LNHNV and CDR2 YYDKDF (reference sequence). CDR3 sequence reads: CATSRDYFINNNEQFF. In DNA form, the CDR3 reads TGTGCCACCAGCAGAGATTACTTTATAAACAATAATGAGCAGTTCTTC.

V usage is TRBV30 and J usage is TRBJ2-2; D uncertain. Trimming removed 0 bases at V and 2 bases at J, with 16 bases between. CDR1 is GTSNPN, CDR2 SVGIG, per germline (reference sequence). The CDR3 contains 17 residues. The CDR3 loop is CAWSVRLGTTNTGELFF. CDR3 in DNA: TGTGCCTGGAGTGTACGATTAGGCACTACAAACACCGGGGAGCTGTTTTTT.

This clone was seen more than once but under ten times. This chain joins TRBV7-2 and TRBJ1-2, with 9 nucleotides matching TRBD1. CDR1 SGHTA and CDR2 FQGNSA come from the germline V gene. V lost 2 bases, J lost 4 bases, and 11 bases stayed unmatched. This CDR3 comprises 17 residues. The CDR3 nucleotides are TGTGCCAGCAGCTTACGTACCCGGGACAGGGTTAGCTATGGCTACACCTTC. Protein product: CASSLRTRDRVSYGYTF.

The J gene is TRBJ2-1, the V gene TRBV2; 10 bases align to TRBD2. CDR1 and CDR2 (germline): SNHLY, FYNNEI. The CDR3 contains 15 residues. The V segment lost 5 bases and the J segment 6 bases; nucleotides outside the gene matches: 7. The CDR3 is CASSRAGGPTNEQFF. As DNA, the CDR3 is TGTGCCAGCAGTCGAGCGGGAGGGCCTACCAATGAGCAGTTCTTC. The full variable domain, its missing parts supplied by reference TRBV2 and TRBJ2-1, is EPEVTQTPSHQVTQMGQEVILRCVPISNHLYFYWYRQILGQKVEFLVSFYNNEISEKSEIFDDQFSVERPDGSNFTLKIRSTKLEDSAMYFCASSRAGGPTNEQFFGPGTRLTVL.

This chain links TRBV15 with TRBJ1-3; a weak D match, TRBD1 (5 bases). Germline CDR1 and CDR2: LNHNV and YYDKDF (reference sequence). Deletions cut 5 bases from V and 0 bases from J, with 8 bases between. The CDR3 runs to 14 residues. The CDR3 coding sequence is TGTGCCACCAGCGGGGGACCCTCTGGAAACACCATATATTTT. Its translation is CATSGGPSGNTIYF.

This clone was counted at least ten times. The V gene is TRBV19, the J gene TRBJ2-2; 7 bases fit TRBD1. With V trimmed by 6 bases and J by 2 bases, 6 bases remained unmatched. The CDR3 contains 15 residues. Germline V lookup: CDR1 LNHDA, CDR2 SQIVND (reference sequence). DNA for the CDR3: TGTGCCAGTAGCAGGACAGGCATCAACACCGGGGAGCTGTTTTTT. The encoded protein is CASSRTGINTGELFF.

This chain uses TRBV7-9 with TRBJ1-1; 8 nucleotides agree with TRBD1. Germline V gene data show CDR1 as SEHNR and CDR2 as FQNEAQ (reference sequence). There are 14 residues in the CDR3. V dropped 3 bases and J dropped 4; count of bases not matched to a gene: 4. The CDR3: CASSFVQGGTEAFF. CDR3 coding DNA: TGTGCCAGCAGCTTCGTACAGGGGGGCACTGAAGCTTTCTTT.

The rearrangement joins TRBV28 to TRBJ1-2; D unresolved. Deletions cut 4 bases from V and 8 bases from J, with 14 bases between. The germline V gene has CDR1 MDHEN and CDR2 SYDVKM. This CDR3 is 13 amino acids long. The CDR3 nucleotides read TGTGCCAGCAGTTACCGACTGTCTGGAGGCTACACCTTC. Its translation: CASSYRLSGGYTF.

This clone has at least ten counts. V and J are TRBV6-2 or TRBV6-3 and TRBJ1-5; D is uncertain. Germline V gene lookup returns CDR1 MNHEY and CDR2 SVGEGT. The ends were cut back, 5 bases at V and 1 base at J, with 12 bases in the middle. CDR3 length equals 15 residues. CDR3 DNA: TGTGCCAGCAGTCGTACACCAAGCAGCAATCAGCCCCAGCATTTT. It encodes CASSRTPSSNQPQHF.